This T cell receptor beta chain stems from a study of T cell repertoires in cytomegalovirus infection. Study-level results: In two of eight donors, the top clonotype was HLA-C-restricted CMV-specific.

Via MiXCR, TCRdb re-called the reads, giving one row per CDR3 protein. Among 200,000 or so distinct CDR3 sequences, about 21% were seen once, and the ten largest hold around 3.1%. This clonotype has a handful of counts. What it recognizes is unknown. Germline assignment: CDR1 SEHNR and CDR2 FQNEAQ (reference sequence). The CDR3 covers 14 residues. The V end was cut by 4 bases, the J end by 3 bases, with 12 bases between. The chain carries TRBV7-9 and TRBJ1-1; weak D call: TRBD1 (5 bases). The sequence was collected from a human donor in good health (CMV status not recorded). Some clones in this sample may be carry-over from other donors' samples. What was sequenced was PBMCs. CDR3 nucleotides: TGTGCCAGCAGCTCCCCTCGGGGGGACACTGAAGCTTTCTTT. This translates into CASSSPRGDTEAFF. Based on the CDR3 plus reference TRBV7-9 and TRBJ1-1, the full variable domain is DTGVSQNPRHKITKRGQNVTFRCDPISEHNRLYWYRQTLGQGPEFLTYFQNEAQLEKSRLLSDRFSAERPKGSFSTLEIQRTEQGDSAMYLCASSSPRGDTEAFFGQGTRLTVV.